These T cell receptor beta chains were read from a single sample in a study of T cell responses to AZD1222 COVID-19 vaccine. Only in-frame clones appear in the TCRdb table, and some are missing; sequencing was by immunoSEQ multiplex PCR. The sample consists of approximately 140,000 clones, approximately 88% of them appearing once. The sample here was peripheral blood, taken on day 0 of AZD1222 vaccination. Receptors were obtained from an adult in good health. Both conserved end residues are part of each CDR3. Fields, in order: V gene, clone size, J gene, D gene, CDR3 DNA, CDR3 protein. A D gene is named only where the DNA matches it firmly. The listing skips clone size in some rows; elsewhere it reads once, few, many or a size class.

>TRBV25-1|-|TRBJ1-4|-
TGTGCCAGCAGTGAAGTGAACAGCTATGAAAAACTGTTTTTT
CASSEVNSYEKLFF
>TRBV4-3|-|TRBJ1-1|TRBD1
TGCGCCAGCAGCCAAGACCCGCAGGGGGCGAACACTGAAGCTTTCTTT
CASSQDPQGANTEAFF
>TRBV7-2|-|TRBJ2-3|TRBD1
TGTGCCAGCAGCTTCCAAGCGACAGGGGAGACAGATACGCAGTATTTT
CASSFQATGETDTQYF
>TRBV7-8|once|TRBJ1-2|-
TGTGCCAGCAGCTTAGACAGCGCCTTTCGAGGCTACACCTTC
CASSLDSAFRGYTF
>TRBV4-1|-|TRBJ2-1|TRBD1
TGCGCCAGCACCAAGTATCCACCGGGACAGGGCGGGAATGAGCAGTTCTTC
CASTKYPPGQGGNEQFF
>TRBV12-3/TRBV12-4|-|TRBJ1-2|-
TGTGCCAGCAGTCCCCAGGGAGGCTACACCTTC
CASSPQGGYTF
>TRBV27|-|TRBJ2-2|-
TGTGCCAGCAGTTTAGGCAGGGGAGACACCGGGGAGCTGTTTTTT
CASSLGRGDTGELFF
>TRBV10-3|-|TRBJ2-3|TRBD2
TGTGCCATCAGTGACGCACAGGGCGGGGGGGCTGGTACGCAGTATTTT
CAISDAQGGGAGTQYF
>TRBV2|-|TRBJ2-7|-
TGTGCCAGCAGTGAAGTAAGGGAGCAGTACTTC
CASSEVREQYF
>TRBV14|-|TRBJ1-2|-
TGTGCCAGCAGCCAGGGCCTGCACCGGGACAAAGGCTACACCTTC
CASSQGLHRDKGYTF
>TRBV28|-|TRBJ1-6|-
TGTGCCAGCAGTCCCATTGGGGACCCAGTGAATTCACCCCTCCACTTT
CASSPIGDPVNSPLHF
>TRBV6-4|-|TRBJ1-3|-
TGTGCCAGCAGTTTCGCCCGGTGGCCAGGAAACACCATATATTTT
CASSFARWPGNTIYF
>TRBV19|-|TRBJ2-2|-
TGTGCCAGTAGTTCCCAGGGTTACACCGGGGAGCTGTTTTTT
CASSSQGYTGELFF
>TRBV3-1/TRBV3-2|-|TRBJ1-1|TRBD1
TGTGCCAGCAGCCCTGGACAGGGGGAGACTGAAGCTTTCTTT
CASSPGQGETEAFF
>TRBV7-8|-|TRBJ2-7|TRBD1
TGTGCCAGCAGCTCAACAGGGGCCTACGAGCAGTACTTC
CASSSTGAYEQYF
>TRBV5-1|-|TRBJ1-1|TRBD1
TGCGCCAGCGGATGGACAGGGACTGACACTGAAGCTTTCTTT
CASGWTGTDTEAFF
>TRBV27|-|TRBJ1-5|TRBD1
TGTGCCAGCAGGGGTCAGGGGGCGGGCAATCAGCCCCAGCATTTT
CASRGQGAGNQPQHF
>TRBV5-5|-|TRBJ1-4|-
TGTGCCAGCAGCTTGGCCGTCCCAGCTTGGGGTGAAAAACTGTTTTTT
CASSLAVPAWGEKLFF
>TRBV19|-|TRBJ1-5|-
TGTGCCAGTAGTCCCTACACTCCAGGGTCCAATCAGCCCCAGCATTTT
CASSPYTPGSNQPQHF
>TRBV7-9|-|TRBJ1-2|-
TGTGCCAGCAGCACGGCACCGCTTTCTAACTATGGCTACACCTTC
CASSTAPLSNYGYTF
>TRBV19|once|TRBJ2-6|-
TGTGCCAGTAGTATAGGAATAATAGAAGGGCGTTTATACCGCTCTGGGGCCAACGTCCTGACTTTC
CASSIGIIEGRLYRSGANVLTF
>TRBV7-9|-|TRBJ1-2|-
TGTGCCAGCAGCACCAAGGGACTTAACTATGGCTACACCTTC
CASSTKGLNYGYTF
>TRBV18|-|TRBJ1-1|-
TGTGCCAGCTCACCACCGTCCGGGGAGGGGTTGTCTGCTTTCTTT
CASSPPSGEGLSAFF
>TRBV19|-|TRBJ2-3|-
TGTGCCAGTAGTCGAAGCCTGAGGGATACGCAGTATTTT
CASSRSLRDTQYF
>TRBV29-1|-|TRBJ1-5|-
TGCAGCGTTGGGGCGGGATGGAGTCAGCCCCAGCATTTT
CSVGAGWSQPQHF
>TRBV19|-|TRBJ2-7|TRBD1
TGTGCCAGTAGTACCGGGACAGGGCTTTACGAGCAGTACTTC
CASSTGTGLYEQYF
>TRBV18|-|TRBJ2-3|TRBD2
TGTGCCAGCTCAGAACCGGGACTAGCGGGCACAGATACGCAGTATTTT
CASSEPGLAGTDTQYF
>TRBV11-3|-|TRBJ2-5|TRBD2
TGTGCCAGCAGCGCCAATCCAGCGGGGGGACAAGAGACCCAGTACTTC
CASSANPAGGQETQYF
>TRBV4-1|-|TRBJ1-2|-
TGCGCCAGCAGCCAGACGTCGGACAGATCTAACTATGGCTACACCTTC
CASSQTSDRSNYGYTF
>TRBV10-3|-|TRBJ1-1|-
TGTGCCGTCTTAGGTCAGTGGAGCACTGAAGCTTTCTTT
CAVLGQWSTEAFF
>TRBV9|few|TRBJ2-1|TRBD1
TGTGCCAGCAGCTCCAGGACAGGGGCTGTGGATGAGCAGTTCTTC
CASSSRTGAVDEQFF
>TRBV14|once|TRBJ2-5|-
TGTGCCAGCAGCCAAGAATTGGTGGGTGAGACCCAGTACTTC
CASSQELVGETQYF
>TRBV9|-|TRBJ2-2|-
TGTGCCAGCAGTGGCCTCGGGACAATGGGCACCGGGGAGCTGTTTTTT
CASSGLGTMGTGELFF
>TRBV5-1|-|TRBJ1-5|TRBD1
TGCGCCAGCAGCTTTTCCGGGACAGGGAATCAGCCCCAGCATTTT
CASSFSGTGNQPQHF
>TRBV19|-|TRBJ1-1|-
TGTGCCAGTAGTATAGGGATGACGGGGCTCACTGAAGCTTTCTTT
CASSIGMTGLTEAFF
>TRBV3-1/TRBV3-2|-|TRBJ1-6|-
TGTGCCAGCGGAGACCGGGTACCCCTCCACTTT
CASGDRVPLHF
>TRBV5-1|-|TRBJ2-7|-
TGCGCCAGCAGCTTGGGTCACGTGACAGTCTCCTACGAGCAGTACTTC
CASSLGHVTVSYEQYF
>TRBV4-2|-|TRBJ1-5|-
TGTGCCAGCAGCCGCTCAAAGCGGGTCGAGGAGCCCCAGCATTTT
CASSRSKRVEEPQHF
>TRBV6-5|-|TRBJ2-7|-
TGTGCCAGCAGTTACTCCGGCGTGGCAGGGTCCTACGAGCAGTACTTC
CASSYSGVAGSYEQYF
>TRBV3-1/TRBV3-2|once|TRBJ2-7|-
TGTGCCAGCAGCCAAGAAACGAGGGTTCCCTACGAGCAGTACTTC
CASSQETRVPYEQYF
>TRBV18|-|TRBJ1-4|-
TGTGCCAGCTCAGCTATTCCAGGGGATAGTGAAAAACTGTTTTTT
CASSAIPGDSEKLFF
>TRBV4-3|few|TRBJ2-2|-
TGCGCCAGCAGCCAAGAACCCCAGGGGGGCGCGAACACCGGGGAGCTGTTTTTT
CASSQEPQGGANTGELFF
>TRBV6-4|once|TRBJ1-3|-
TGCGGCAGGGGACACTCTGGAAACACCATATATTTT
CGRGHSGNTIYF
>TRBV4-2|-|TRBJ2-7|-
TGTGCCAGCAGCCCTCAACAATCCCTTGGGAGTACAAATTACGAGCAGTACTTC
CASSPQQSLGSTNYEQYF
>TRBV3-1/TRBV3-2|-|TRBJ2-1|-
TGTGCCAGCAGCCTGCCCCAGATAACCTACAATGAGCAGTTCTTC
CASSLPQITYNEQFF
>TRBV6-2/TRBV6-3|-|TRBJ1-2|-
TGTGCCAGCAGTTACTCCTCCATGGGAGGCTATGGCTACACCTTC
CASSYSSMGGYGYTF
>TRBV7-2|-|TRBJ1-6|TRBD1
TGTGCCAGCAGCTCCCCGGGACAGGGGGCGGATTCACCCCTCCACTTT
CASSSPGQGADSPLHF
>TRBV4-2|-|TRBJ2-7|TRBD2
TGTGCCAGCAGCCATCCCGACGGGACTAGCGGGGGGGACGAGCAGTACTTC
CASSHPDGTSGGDEQYF
>TRBV2|-|TRBJ1-2|TRBD1
TGTGCCAGCATGAGACAGGGGGTTAGCACAGGCTACACCTTC
CASMRQGVSTGYTF
>TRBV5-1|-|TRBJ2-1|TRBD2
TGCGCCAGCAGCTTGGATGCGGGGGGGCCCTCTGAGCAGTTCTTC
CASSLDAGGPSEQFF
>TRBV12-3/TRBV12-4|-|TRBJ1-5|-
TGTGCCAGCAGTTCGACAGTAAACCTACCTCAGCATTTT
CASSSTVNLPQHF
>TRBV2|-|TRBJ1-5|-
TGTGCCAGCACCGAGGAGGGGGGACAGCCCCAGCATTTT
CASTEEGGQPQHF